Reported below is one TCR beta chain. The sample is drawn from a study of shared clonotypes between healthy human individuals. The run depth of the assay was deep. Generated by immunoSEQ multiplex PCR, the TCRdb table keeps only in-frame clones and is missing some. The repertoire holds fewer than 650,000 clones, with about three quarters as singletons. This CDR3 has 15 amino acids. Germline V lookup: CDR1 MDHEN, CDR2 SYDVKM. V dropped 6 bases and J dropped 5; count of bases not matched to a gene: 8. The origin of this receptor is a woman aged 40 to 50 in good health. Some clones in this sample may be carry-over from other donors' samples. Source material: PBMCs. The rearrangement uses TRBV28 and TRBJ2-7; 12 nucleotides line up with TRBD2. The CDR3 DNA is TGTGCCAGCAGGCTAGCGGGAGGGCCTGGCAACGAGCAGTACTTC. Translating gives CASRLAGGPGNEQYF. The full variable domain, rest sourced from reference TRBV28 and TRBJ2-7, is DVKVTQSSRYLVKRTGEKVFLECVQDMDHENMFWYRQDPGLGLRLIYFSYDVKMKEKGDIPEGYSVSREKKERFSLILESASTNQTSMYLCASRLAGGPGNEQYFGPGTRLTVT.